The source of this T cell receptor (beta chain) is a study of blood T cell repertoires in COVID-19. The protocol was immunoSEQ multiplex PCR, while the TCRdb copy is restricted to in-frame clones and leaves out a portion. This table holds 180,000 or so clones, over 80% found once. Germline V gene data show CDR1 as MNHNS and CDR2 as SASEGT. The CDR3 has 15 amino acids. Trimming pared 4 bases from V and 1 base from J, leaving 13 bases between. The chain couples TRBV6-1 to TRBJ1-1, with D perhaps matching TRBD1 (6 bases). Sequencing was carried out using PBMCs or T cells enriched from blood (not recorded which). The TCR originated in a woman between 55 and 75 years old who had recovered from COVID-19. CDR3 DNA: TGTGCCAGCAGTGCAGCGGACAGCGGGAACACTGAAGCTTTCTTT. Protein sequence: CASSAADSGNTEAFF.